These T cell receptor beta chains were read from a single sample in a study of identical twins. Each CDR3 protein is one row after TCRdb ran MiXCR on the 5' RACE reads. Here the sample spans around 300,000 distinct CDR3 sequences, 8% to 9% being singletons. The sample was also linked to a second study, of yellow fever vaccine responses in identical twins.

The material sequenced was memory (CD45RO+) T cells sorted from blood. The receptors were sampled from a woman between 18 and 29 years old in good health. The CDR3 runs from the conserved cysteine through the conserved F or W. The D gene is left open where the match is weak. Clone size is stated in some rows and not others, as once, few, many or a class when expanded.

abundance: few; v_gene: TRBV3-1; j_gene: TRBJ1-4; d_gene: TRBD1; CDR3aa: CASTPTGGGEKLFF; CDR3nt: TGTGCCAGCACCCCGACAGGGGGTGGTGAAAAACTGTTTTTT
abundance: -; v_gene: TRBV20-1; j_gene: TRBJ2-7; d_gene: TRBD1; CDR3aa: CSAEGTGRGYEQYF; CDR3nt: TGCAGTGCGGAAGGGACAGGGAGAGGCTACGAGCAGTACTTC
abundance: many; v_gene: TRBV5-1; j_gene: TRBJ1-1; d_gene: -; CDR3aa: CASSFNGVKAFF; CDR3nt: TGCGCCAGCAGCTTTAATGGGGTAAAAGCTTTCTTT
abundance: few; v_gene: TRBV5-6; j_gene: TRBJ1-2; d_gene: -; CDR3aa: CASSLAGQALGVGYTF; CDR3nt: TGTGCCAGCAGCTTGGCTGGTCAGGCTTTGGGGGTTGGCTACACCTTC
abundance: many; v_gene: TRBV29-1; j_gene: TRBJ2-1; d_gene: -; CDR3aa: CSVVRGVHEQFF; CDR3nt: TGCAGCGTTGTTCGGGGTGTGCATGAGCAGTTCTTC
abundance: -; v_gene: TRBV20-1; j_gene: TRBJ2-5; d_gene: -; CDR3aa: CSAIRTPNQETQYF; CDR3nt: TGCAGTGCTATCAGGACACCTAACCAAGAGACCCAGTACTTC
abundance: many; v_gene: TRBV7-8; j_gene: TRBJ1-1; d_gene: -; CDR3aa: CASSLGFPMRTEAFF; CDR3nt: TGTGCCAGCAGCTTAGGGTTTCCGATGAGGACTGAAGCTTTCTTT
abundance: -; v_gene: TRBV6-1; j_gene: TRBJ1-2; d_gene: TRBD1; CDR3aa: CASSPTDRDNYGYTF; CDR3nt: TGTGCCAGCAGCCCTACCGACAGGGATAACTATGGCTACACCTTC
abundance: many; v_gene: TRBV11-2; j_gene: TRBJ2-3; d_gene: TRBD2; CDR3aa: CASSLDLTSGGGSTDTQYF; CDR3nt: TGTGCCAGCAGCTTAGATCTGACTAGCGGGGGGGGTAGCACAGATACGCAGTATTTT
abundance: few; v_gene: TRBV28; j_gene: TRBJ1-4; d_gene: TRBD1; CDR3aa: CASSSGGPNEKLFF; CDR3nt: TGTGCCAGCAGCTCAGGGGGCCCTAATGAAAAACTGTTTTTT
abundance: few; v_gene: TRBV10-3; j_gene: TRBJ1-2; d_gene: TRBD1; CDR3aa: CAISESEGAHGYTF; CDR3nt: TGTGCCATCAGTGAGTCGGAGGGGGCGCATGGCTACACCTTC
abundance: many; v_gene: TRBV12-3/TRBV12-4; j_gene: TRBJ2-4; d_gene: -; CDR3aa: CASSSQTHLAKNIQYF; CDR3nt: TGTGCCAGCAGTTCGCAAACCCACTTAGCCAAAAACATTCAGTACTTC
abundance: few; v_gene: TRBV11-3; j_gene: TRBJ2-5; d_gene: -; CDR3aa: CASSLGGTDQETQYF; CDR3nt: TGTGCCAGCAGCTTAGGCGGGACAGACCAAGAGACCCAGTACTTC
abundance: -; v_gene: TRBV11-1; j_gene: TRBJ2-1; d_gene: -; CDR3aa: CASSLSLTLGVNKDNEQFF; CDR3nt: TGTGCCAGCAGCTTATCCCTTACCCTAGGGGTAAATAAGGACAATGAGCAGTTCTTC
abundance: -; v_gene: TRBV6-4; j_gene: TRBJ2-3; d_gene: -; CDR3aa: CASSLNPAGPEDTQYF; CDR3nt: TGTGCCAGCAGCCTCAATCCCGCGGGCCCCGAGGATACGCAGTATTTT
abundance: many; v_gene: TRBV12-3/TRBV12-4; j_gene: TRBJ1-1; d_gene: -; CDR3aa: CASNPPGRNTEAFF; CDR3nt: TGTGCCAGCAACCCGCCAGGGCGGAACACTGAAGCTTTCTTT
abundance: -; v_gene: TRBV5-6; j_gene: TRBJ2-3; d_gene: -; CDR3aa: CASSLVSPTDTQYF; CDR3nt: TGTGCCAGCAGCTTGGTGAGCCCCACAGATACGCAGTATTTT
abundance: few; v_gene: TRBV6-1; j_gene: TRBJ2-5; d_gene: -; CDR3aa: CASVKRLGRLETQYF; CDR3nt: TGTGCCAGCGTGAAGAGGTTGGGCCGTTTGGAGACCCAGTACTTC
abundance: -; v_gene: TRBV18; j_gene: TRBJ2-7; d_gene: TRBD2; CDR3aa: CASSPTFGLAGGLSSYEQYF; CDR3nt: TGTGCCAGCTCACCCACATTCGGACTAGCGGGAGGGCTCAGCTCCTACGAGCAGTACTTC
abundance: many; v_gene: TRBV7-9; j_gene: TRBJ1-1; d_gene: TRBD1; CDR3aa: CASSWTGTEAFF; CDR3nt: TGTGCCAGCAGCTGGACAGGGACTGAAGCTTTCTTT
abundance: -; v_gene: TRBV4-1; j_gene: TRBJ1-2; d_gene: -; CDR3aa: CASSQREKDLYGYTF; CDR3nt: TGCGCCAGCAGCCAAAGAGAAAAGGACCTTTATGGCTACACCTTC
abundance: few; v_gene: TRBV5-1; j_gene: TRBJ2-5; d_gene: -; CDR3aa: CASSFTDRSGTQYF; CDR3nt: TGCGCCAGCAGCTTCACTGACAGGTCCGGGACCCAGTACTTC
abundance: few; v_gene: TRBV9; j_gene: TRBJ2-5; d_gene: TRBD2; CDR3aa: CASSLLAGEETQYF; CDR3nt: TGTGCCAGCAGCCTCCTAGCGGGAGAAGAGACCCAGTACTTC
abundance: few; v_gene: TRBV12-3/TRBV12-4; j_gene: TRBJ1-4; d_gene: -; CDR3aa: CASSPPRGNEKLFF; CDR3nt: TGTGCCAGCAGTCCTCCGAGGGGTAATGAAAAACTGTTTTTT
abundance: many; v_gene: TRBV28; j_gene: TRBJ2-5; d_gene: -; CDR3aa: CASSPPLEAGAQYF; CDR3nt: TGTGCCAGCAGTCCCCCCTTGGAGGCCGGGGCCCAGTACTTC
abundance: -; v_gene: TRBV7-2; j_gene: TRBJ2-3; d_gene: -; CDR3aa: CASSFPLDTQYF; CDR3nt: TGTGCCAGCAGCTTTCCACTTGATACGCAGTATTTT
abundance: -; v_gene: TRBV20-1; j_gene: TRBJ2-4; d_gene: -; CDR3aa: CSARESGKNIQYF; CDR3nt: TGCAGTGCTAGAGAGAGTGGGAAAAACATTCAGTACTTC
abundance: -; v_gene: TRBV10-2; j_gene: TRBJ2-1; d_gene: TRBD2; CDR3aa: CASSRTVAGGPYEQFF; CDR3nt: TGCGCCAGCAGTCGGACGGTAGCGGGAGGGCCGTATGAGCAGTTCTTC
abundance: few; v_gene: TRBV15; j_gene: TRBJ2-5; d_gene: TRBD2; CDR3aa: CATSRRTSGVQETQYF; CDR3nt: TGTGCCACCAGCAGGAGGACTAGCGGGGTCCAAGAGACCCAGTACTTC
abundance: -; v_gene: TRBV18; j_gene: TRBJ2-2; d_gene: -; CDR3aa: CASSPPQGRSSGELFF; CDR3nt: TGTGCCAGCTCACCACCGCAGGGGCGGAGTTCGGGGGAGCTGTTTTTT
abundance: -; v_gene: TRBV11-3; j_gene: TRBJ2-5; d_gene: -; CDR3aa: CASSLGPQREETQYF; CDR3nt: TGTGCCAGCAGCTTAGGCCCCCAGAGAGAAGAGACCCAGTACTTC
abundance: few; v_gene: TRBV9; j_gene: TRBJ2-3; d_gene: -; CDR3aa: CASSVGSILADTQYF; CDR3nt: TGTGCCAGCAGCGTAGGGAGTATTTTAGCAGATACGCAGTATTTT
abundance: many; v_gene: TRBV12-3/TRBV12-4; j_gene: TRBJ2-1; d_gene: TRBD1; CDR3aa: CASSLAGQGVNEQFF; CDR3nt: TGTGCCAGCAGTTTGGCCGGACAGGGGGTCAATGAGCAGTTCTTC
abundance: -; v_gene: TRBV12-3/TRBV12-4; j_gene: TRBJ2-6; d_gene: -; CDR3aa: CASSPPLVRRANVLTF; CDR3nt: TGTGCCAGCAGTCCTCCACTAGTCCGCCGGGCCAACGTCCTGACTTTC
abundance: many; v_gene: TRBV18; j_gene: TRBJ2-3; d_gene: -; CDR3aa: CASSPSGVSYTQYF; CDR3nt: TGTGCCAGCTCACCCTCGGGAGTCTCGTATACGCAGTATTTT
abundance: -; v_gene: TRBV25-1; j_gene: TRBJ2-2; d_gene: TRBD2; CDR3aa: CASGRAYGELFF; CDR3nt: TGTGCCAGCGGGAGGGCGTACGGGGAGCTGTTTTTT
abundance: many; v_gene: TRBV5-8; j_gene: TRBJ2-1; d_gene: TRBD1; CDR3aa: CASSARQGTSYNEQFF; CDR3nt: TGTGCCAGCAGCGCCCGACAGGGGACCTCCTACAATGAGCAGTTCTTC
abundance: few; v_gene: TRBV12-3/TRBV12-4; j_gene: TRBJ2-5; d_gene: -; CDR3aa: CASSPPTYQETQYF; CDR3nt: TGTGCCAGCAGTCCCCCCACGTACCAAGAGACCCAGTACTTC
abundance: few; v_gene: TRBV28; j_gene: TRBJ2-2; d_gene: -; CDR3aa: CASSSRTNTGELFF; CDR3nt: TGTGCCAGCAGTAGTCGGACAAACACCGGGGAGCTGTTTTTT
abundance: -; v_gene: TRBV29-1; j_gene: TRBJ2-5; d_gene: TRBD1; CDR3aa: CSTGTGTYQETQYF; CDR3nt: TGCAGCACTGGGACAGGCACGTACCAAGAGACCCAGTACTTC
abundance: many; v_gene: TRBV12-3/TRBV12-4; j_gene: TRBJ1-1; d_gene: -; CDR3aa: CASSLGRRVNTEAFF; CDR3nt: TGTGCCAGCAGTTTGGGCAGAAGAGTGAACACTGAAGCTTTCTTT
abundance: few; v_gene: TRBV20-1; j_gene: TRBJ1-4; d_gene: -; CDR3aa: CSAGQSGTNEKLFF; CDR3nt: TGCAGTGCTGGACAGTCAGGGACTAATGAAAAACTGTTTTTT
abundance: many; v_gene: TRBV7-8; j_gene: TRBJ2-2; d_gene: -; CDR3aa: CASSLAQGYTGELFF; CDR3nt: TGTGCCAGCAGCTTAGCTCAGGGGTACACCGGGGAGCTGTTTTTT
abundance: few; v_gene: TRBV27; j_gene: TRBJ2-2; d_gene: TRBD2; CDR3aa: CASSLWTSGGTGELFF; CDR3nt: TGTGCCAGCAGTCTCTGGACTAGCGGGGGAACCGGGGAGCTGTTTTTT
abundance: -; v_gene: TRBV20-1; j_gene: TRBJ1-1; d_gene: -; CDR3aa: CSPDWGTEAFF; CDR3nt: TGCAGTCCGGACTGGGGCACTGAAGCTTTCTTT
abundance: -; v_gene: TRBV3-1; j_gene: TRBJ2-2; d_gene: TRBD2; CDR3aa: CASTLRAGGSGTGELFF; CDR3nt: TGTGCCAGCACCCTAAGGGCGGGGGGCTCGGGCACCGGGGAGCTGTTTTTT
abundance: -; v_gene: TRBV19; j_gene: TRBJ1-2; d_gene: -; CDR3aa: CASSRTDITRGYGYTF; CDR3nt: TGTGCCAGTAGTCGGACCGACATCACGAGGGGCTATGGCTACACCTTC
abundance: few; v_gene: TRBV4-2; j_gene: TRBJ1-4; d_gene: TRBD1; CDR3aa: CASSQEGGQGFTNEKLFF; CDR3nt: TGTGCCAGCAGCCAAGAAGGAGGACAGGGGTTTACTAATGAAAAACTGTTTTTT
abundance: -; v_gene: TRBV18; j_gene: TRBJ2-1; d_gene: -; CDR3aa: CASSPTAQRQFF; CDR3nt: TGTGCCAGCTCACCAACCGCACAGCGGCAGTTCTTC
abundance: many; v_gene: TRBV5-1; j_gene: TRBJ2-7; d_gene: -; CDR3aa: CASSLTTSREQYF; CDR3nt: TGCGCCAGCAGCTTGACTACCAGTCGGGAGCAGTACTTC
abundance: few; v_gene: TRBV6-1; j_gene: TRBJ2-1; d_gene: -; CDR3aa: CASRVGASSYNEQFF; CDR3nt: TGTGCCAGCAGGGTGGGAGCGAGCTCCTACAATGAGCAGTTCTTC
abundance: few; v_gene: TRBV12-3/TRBV12-4; j_gene: TRBJ2-7; d_gene: -; CDR3aa: CASSLFRADEQYF; CDR3nt: TGTGCCAGCAGTTTATTTCGGGCAGATGAGCAGTACTTC
abundance: few; v_gene: TRBV11-2; j_gene: TRBJ2-1; d_gene: TRBD2; CDR3aa: CASSSGLAGRGSSYNEQFF; CDR3nt: TGTGCCAGCAGCAGCGGACTAGCGGGTAGGGGGAGCTCCTACAATGAGCAGTTCTTC
abundance: many; v_gene: TRBV5-5; j_gene: TRBJ1-4; d_gene: -; CDR3aa: CASSLDGVPNEKLFF; CDR3nt: TGTGCCAGCAGCTTGGATGGGGTCCCTAATGAAAAACTGTTTTTT
abundance: -; v_gene: TRBV2; j_gene: TRBJ1-2; d_gene: -; CDR3aa: CASSEGGVGYTF; CDR3nt: TGTGCCAGCAGTGAAGGGGGGGTAGGCTACACCTTC
abundance: -; v_gene: TRBV4-1; j_gene: TRBJ2-7; d_gene: -; CDR3aa: CASSQDLEGSYEQYF; CDR3nt: TGCGCCAGCAGCCAAGATTTAGAGGGAAGTTACGAGCAGTACTTC
abundance: many; v_gene: TRBV25-1; j_gene: TRBJ2-1; d_gene: -; CDR3aa: CASSDRGYYNEQFF; CDR3nt: TGTGCCAGCAGTGACAGGGGATACTACAATGAGCAGTTCTTC
abundance: many; v_gene: TRBV6-1; j_gene: TRBJ2-7; d_gene: TRBD1; CDR3aa: CASSASQYRGEVYEQYF; CDR3nt: TGTGCCAGCAGCGCCTCCCAATACAGGGGTGAAGTCTACGAGCAGTACTTC
abundance: many; v_gene: TRBV20-1; j_gene: TRBJ1-2; d_gene: TRBD1; CDR3aa: CSAPDRVYGYTF; CDR3nt: TGCAGTGCCCCTGACAGGGTGTATGGCTACACCTTC
abundance: few; v_gene: TRBV27; j_gene: TRBJ1-1; d_gene: TRBD1; CDR3aa: CASSSRPWTGWVEAFF; CDR3nt: TGTGCCAGCAGTTCACGGCCTTGGACAGGGTGGGTTGAAGCTTTCTTT